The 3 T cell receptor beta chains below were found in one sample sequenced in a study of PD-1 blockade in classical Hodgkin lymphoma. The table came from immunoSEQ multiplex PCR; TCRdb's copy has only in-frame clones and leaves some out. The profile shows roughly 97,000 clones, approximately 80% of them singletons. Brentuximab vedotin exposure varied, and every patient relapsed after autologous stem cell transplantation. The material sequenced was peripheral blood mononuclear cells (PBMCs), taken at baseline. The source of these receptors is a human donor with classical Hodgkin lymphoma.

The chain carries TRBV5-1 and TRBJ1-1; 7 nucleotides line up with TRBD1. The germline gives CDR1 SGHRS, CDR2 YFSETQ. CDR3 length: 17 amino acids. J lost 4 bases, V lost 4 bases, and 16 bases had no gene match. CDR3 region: CASSQTPTGLGTTEAFF. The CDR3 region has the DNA TGCGCCAGCAGCCAAACCCCGACAGGGCTAGGGACCACTGAAGCTTTCTTT.

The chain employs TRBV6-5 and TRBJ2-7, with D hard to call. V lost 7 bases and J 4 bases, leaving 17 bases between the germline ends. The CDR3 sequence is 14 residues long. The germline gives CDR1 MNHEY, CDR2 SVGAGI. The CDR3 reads CASKRKAATYEQYF. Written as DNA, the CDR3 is TGTGCCAGCAAAAGGAAGGCAGCCACTTACGAGCAGTACTTC.

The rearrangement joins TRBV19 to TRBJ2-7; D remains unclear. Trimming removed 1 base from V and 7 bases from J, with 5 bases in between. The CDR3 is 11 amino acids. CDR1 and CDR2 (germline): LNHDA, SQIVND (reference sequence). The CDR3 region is CASSIGIEQYF. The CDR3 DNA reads TGTGCCAGTAGTATAGGTATTGAGCAGTACTTC.